Described below is a single T cell receptor (beta chain) sequence and its context. Profiling relied on immunoSEQ multiplex PCR, and the TCRdb table lists in-frame clones only, not all of them. This table has hundreds of thousands of clones, roughly nine tenths appearing once. This CDR3 is built from 15 residues. V was pared by 0 bases and J by 0 bases, with 10 bases between. Looked up from germline, CDR1 is SGDLS and CDR2 is YYNGEE. These data come from a study of cytomegalovirus exposure and HLA in healthy donors. The chain recombines TRBV9 with TRBJ2-7, with no clear D. The sample comprised PBMCs. The clonotype originates from a young man in good health and CMV-seropositive. CDR3 coding DNA: TGTGCCAGCAGCGTAGACCCCCACGGCTCCTACGAGCAGTACTTC. It is translated as CASSVDPHGSYEQYF.